Only a few counts were recorded for the clone carrying this T cell receptor (beta chain). Its antigen is not identified. TCRdb recomputed calls from the RT-PCR reads with MiXCR, one row per CDR3 protein. The data contain 500,000 to 600,000 distinct CDR3 sequences, 12% of them singletons. The sample belongs to a study of response to subunit inactivated influenza vaccine. Germline assignment: CDR1 SGHRS and CDR2 YFSETQ. Trimming took 5 bases from V and 2 from J, leaving 10 bases between them. This CDR3 has 13 amino acids. Study conclusions and caveats: The study's authors posited that every seasonal influenza vaccination enlists few new T cells.

This clonotype was obtained from a man in his forties or fifties who received an inactivated influenza vaccine. This specimen was PBMCs from blood, taken on the day of vaccination. The rearrangement uses TRBV5-1 and TRBJ2-5, with D perhaps TRBD1 (6 bases). The DNA of the CDR3 is TGCGCCAGCAGAACGACAGGACAAGAGACCCAGTACTTC. Translated, it gives CASRTTGQETQYF.